Included here is one TCR beta chain sequence, with context. Its cognate antigen is unknown. The CDR3 covers 15 residues. Trimming took off 8 bases at V and 11 bases at J, with 28 bases between the two ends. Germline loops: CDR1 MDHEN, CDR2 SYDVKM. Samples of blood were obtained at baseline, on cycle 4 day 1, and on cycle 7 day 1. Method: immunoSEQ multiplex PCR; TCRdb's copy keeps in-frame clones and lacks some. This sample has 100,000 or so clones, with more than 85% found just once. The data originate from a study of OX40 agonist ivuxolimab in advanced cancers. Study information: Around 40% of patients had received prior checkpoint inhibitor therapy.

Overall study findings and caveats: Among T cells, CD8+ cells averaged more expanded clones than CD4+ cells.

The gene calls are TRBV28 and TRBJ2-7; tentative D call: TRBD1 (7 bases). The source was CD4+ or CD8+ T cells sorted from blood, collected in a trial of the OX40 agonist ivuxolimab. The sequence was obtained from an adult with an advanced solid tumor such as melanoma, head and neck, liver or kidney cancer. The CDR3 region is CASFKGARGEIRKYF. In DNA form, the CDR3 reads TGTGCCAGCTTCAAAGGGGCCAGGGGGGAAATACGAAAGTACTTC.